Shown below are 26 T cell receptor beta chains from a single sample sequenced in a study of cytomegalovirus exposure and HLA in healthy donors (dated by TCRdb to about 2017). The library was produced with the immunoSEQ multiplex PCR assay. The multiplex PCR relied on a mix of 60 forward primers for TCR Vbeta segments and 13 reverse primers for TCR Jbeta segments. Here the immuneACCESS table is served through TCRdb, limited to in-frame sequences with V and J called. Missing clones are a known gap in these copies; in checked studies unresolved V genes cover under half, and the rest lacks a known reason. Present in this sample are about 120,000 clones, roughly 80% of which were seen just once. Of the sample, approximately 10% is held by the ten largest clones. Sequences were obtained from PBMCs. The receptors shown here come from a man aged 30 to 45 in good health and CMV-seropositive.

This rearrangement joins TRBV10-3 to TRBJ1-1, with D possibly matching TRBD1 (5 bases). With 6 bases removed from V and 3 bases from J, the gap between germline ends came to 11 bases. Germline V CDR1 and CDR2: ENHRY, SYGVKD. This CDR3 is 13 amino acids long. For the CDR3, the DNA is TGTGCCATCAGGGGGGACTTTGACACTGAAGCTTTCTTT. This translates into CAIRGDFDTEAFF.

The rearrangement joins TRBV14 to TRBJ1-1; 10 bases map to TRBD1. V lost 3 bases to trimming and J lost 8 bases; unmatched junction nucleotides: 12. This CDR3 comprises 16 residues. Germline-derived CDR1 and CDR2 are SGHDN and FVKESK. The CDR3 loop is CASSHTGTGVEVEAFF. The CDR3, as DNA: TGTGCCAGCAGCCACACCGGGACAGGGGTAGAAGTGGAAGCTTTCTTT.

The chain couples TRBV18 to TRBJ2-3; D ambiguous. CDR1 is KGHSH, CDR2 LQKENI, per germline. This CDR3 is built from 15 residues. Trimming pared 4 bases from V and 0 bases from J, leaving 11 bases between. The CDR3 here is CASSLIERSTDTQYF. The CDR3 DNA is TGTGCCAGCTCACTAATCGAGCGCAGCACAGATACGCAGTATTTT.

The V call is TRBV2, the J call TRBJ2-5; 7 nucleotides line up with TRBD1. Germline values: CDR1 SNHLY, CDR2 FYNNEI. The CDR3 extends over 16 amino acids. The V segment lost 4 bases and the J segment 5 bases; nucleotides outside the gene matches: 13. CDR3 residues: CASSVFRGGERETQYF. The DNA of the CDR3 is TGTGCCAGCAGTGTATTCAGAGGGGGCGAGAGGGAGACCCAGTACTTC.

CDR3 sequence (DNA): TGTGCCAGCAAATTGGACAGGGGAAACTATGGCTACACCTTC. Encoded protein: CASKLDRGNYGYTF. The rearrangement uses TRBV5-4 and TRBJ1-2; 9 nucleotides line up with TRBD1. The CDR3 loop spans 14 amino acids. J was trimmed by 2 bases and V by 6 bases; bases with no gene match: 5. Germline CDR1 and CDR2: SGHNT and YYREEE (reference sequence). Full variable domain (rest looked up from reference TRBV5-4 and TRBJ1-2): ETGVTQSPTHLIKTRGQQVTLRCSSQSGHNTVSWYQQALGQGPQFIFQYYREEENGRGNFPPRFSGLQFPNYSSELNVNALELDDSALYLCASKLDRGNYGYTFGSGTRLTVV.

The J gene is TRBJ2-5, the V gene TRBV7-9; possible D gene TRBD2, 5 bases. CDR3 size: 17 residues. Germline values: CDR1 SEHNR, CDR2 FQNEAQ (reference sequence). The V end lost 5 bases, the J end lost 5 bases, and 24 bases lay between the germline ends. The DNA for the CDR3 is TGTGCCAGCAGCACCAACGGAGGCCTACGGGCCGGTGAGACCCAGTACTTC. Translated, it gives CASSTNGGLRAGETQYF.

The CDR3 is CATRGDGEKLFF. Here the CDR3 DNA reads TGTGCCACAAGGGGTGATGGGGAAAAACTGTTTTTT. V and J are TRBV6-5 and TRBJ1-4; possible D gene TRBD1, 5 bases. This CDR3 comprises 12 residues. Germline V gene sequence: CDR1 MNHEY, CDR2 SVGAGI. Deletions cut 10 bases from V and 8 bases from J, with 14 bases between.

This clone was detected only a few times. This CDR3 reads CASSLSRGDEKLFF. For the CDR3, the DNA is TGTGCCAGCAGCTTAAGCAGGGGCGACGAAAAACTGTTTTTT. The gene calls are TRBV7-9 and TRBJ1-4; the D gene is possibly TRBD1 (6 bases). The CDR3 has 14 residues. Looked up from germline, CDR1 is SEHNR and CDR2 is FQNEAQ (reference sequence). With 2 bases removed from V and 8 bases from J, the gap between germline ends came to 12 bases.

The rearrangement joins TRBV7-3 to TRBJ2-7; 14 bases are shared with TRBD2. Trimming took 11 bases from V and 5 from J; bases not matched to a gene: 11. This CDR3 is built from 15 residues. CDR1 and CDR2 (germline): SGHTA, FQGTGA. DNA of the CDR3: TGTGCCGGGGATCGACTAGCGGGGGGGCCCCACGAGCAGTACTTC. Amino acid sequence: CAGDRLAGGPHEQYF.

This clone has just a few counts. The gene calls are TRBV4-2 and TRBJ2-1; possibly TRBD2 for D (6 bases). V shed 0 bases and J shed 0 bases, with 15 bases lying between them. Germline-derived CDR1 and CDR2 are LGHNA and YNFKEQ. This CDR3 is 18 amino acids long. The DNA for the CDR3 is TGTGCCAGCAGCCAAGATTGGGAGCGGGTAAGCTCCTACAATGAGCAGTTCTTC. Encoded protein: CASSQDWERVSSYNEQFF.

The CDR3 DNA follows: TGTGCCAGCAGCCAGACTAGCGGGGACTCCTACGAGCAGTACTTC. Translated, it gives CASSQTSGDSYEQYF. The V and J genes are TRBV9 and TRBJ2-7; 11 bases match TRBD2. CDR1 SGDLS and CDR2 YYNGEE come from the germline V gene. J was trimmed by 0 bases and V by 4 bases; bases with no gene match: 3. This CDR3 has 15 amino acids. Together with reference TRBV9 and TRBJ2-7, the CDR3 gives the full variable domain: DSGVTQTPKHLITATGQRVTLRCSPRSGDLSVYWYQQSLDQGLQFLIQYYNGEERAKGNILERFSAQQFPDLHSELNLSSLELGDSALYFCASSQTSGDSYEQYFGPGTRLTVT.

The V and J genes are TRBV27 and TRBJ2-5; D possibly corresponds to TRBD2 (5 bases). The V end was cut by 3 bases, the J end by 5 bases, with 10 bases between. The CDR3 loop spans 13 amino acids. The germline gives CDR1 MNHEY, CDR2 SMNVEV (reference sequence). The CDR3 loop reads CASSLRAGETQYF. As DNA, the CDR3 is TGTGCCAGCAGTTTGAGGGCTGGGGAGACCCAGTACTTC.

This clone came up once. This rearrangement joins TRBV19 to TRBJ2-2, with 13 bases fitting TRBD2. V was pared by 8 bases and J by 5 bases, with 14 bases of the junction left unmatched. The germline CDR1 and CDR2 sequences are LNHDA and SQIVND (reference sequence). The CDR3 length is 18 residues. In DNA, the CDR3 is TGTGCCAGTTCCCCCTCGGGGAGACTAGCGGGGGGAACCGGGGAGCTGTTTTTT. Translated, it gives CASSPSGRLAGGTGELFF.

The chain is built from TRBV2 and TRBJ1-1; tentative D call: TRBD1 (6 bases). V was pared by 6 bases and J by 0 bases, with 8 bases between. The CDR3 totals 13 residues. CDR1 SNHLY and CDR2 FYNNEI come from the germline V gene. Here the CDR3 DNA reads TGTGCCAGCAGGCAGGGGATGAACACTGAAGCTTTCTTT. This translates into CASRQGMNTEAFF.

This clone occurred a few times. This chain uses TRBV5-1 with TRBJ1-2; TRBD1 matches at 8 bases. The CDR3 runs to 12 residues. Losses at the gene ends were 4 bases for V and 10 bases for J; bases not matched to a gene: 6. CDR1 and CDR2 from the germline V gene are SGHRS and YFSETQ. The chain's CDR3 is CASSRPQGDYTF. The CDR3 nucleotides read TGCGCCAGCAGCAGACCACAGGGGGACTACACCTTC.

This CDR3 reads CASSFGGTNTEAFF. The CDR3 coding sequence is TGTGCCAGCAGTTTTGGGGGGACGAACACTGAAGCTTTCTTT. The rearrangement links TRBV6-6 to TRBJ1-1; the D gene is possibly TRBD1 (5 bases). Deletions cut 4 bases from V and 1 base from J, with 10 bases between. The CDR3 covers 14 residues. CDR1 MNHNY and CDR2 SVGAGI come from the germline V gene (reference sequence).

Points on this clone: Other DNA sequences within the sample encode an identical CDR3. Written as DNA, the CDR3 is TGTGCCAGCAGCCTAAGCAATCAGCCCCAGCATTTT. It specifies CASSLSNQPQHF. The chain has TRBV5-8 and TRBJ1-5; D uncertain. This CDR3 comprises 12 residues. V dropped 4 bases and J dropped 1 base, with 3 bases sitting between them. CDR1 SGHTS and CDR2 YDEGEE come from the germline V gene.

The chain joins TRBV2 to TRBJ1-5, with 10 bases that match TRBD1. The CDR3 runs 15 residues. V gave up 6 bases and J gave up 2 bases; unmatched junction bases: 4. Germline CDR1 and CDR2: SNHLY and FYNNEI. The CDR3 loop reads CASRQTGGGNQPQHF. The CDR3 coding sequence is TGTGCCAGCAGACAGACAGGGGGCGGCAATCAGCCCCAGCATTTT.

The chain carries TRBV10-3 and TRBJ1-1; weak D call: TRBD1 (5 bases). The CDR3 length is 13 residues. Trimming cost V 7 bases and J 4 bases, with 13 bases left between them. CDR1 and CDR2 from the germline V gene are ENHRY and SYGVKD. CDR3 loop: CAINPGEGTEAFF. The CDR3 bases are TGTGCCATCAACCCGGGGGAGGGCACTGAAGCTTTCTTT.

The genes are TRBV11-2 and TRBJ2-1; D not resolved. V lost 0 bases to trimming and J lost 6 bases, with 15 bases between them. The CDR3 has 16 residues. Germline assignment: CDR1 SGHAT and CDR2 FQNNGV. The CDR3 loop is CASSLEGSRWSNEQFF. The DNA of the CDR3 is TGTGCCAGCAGCTTAGAGGGCAGCCGTTGGTCCAATGAGCAGTTCTTC.

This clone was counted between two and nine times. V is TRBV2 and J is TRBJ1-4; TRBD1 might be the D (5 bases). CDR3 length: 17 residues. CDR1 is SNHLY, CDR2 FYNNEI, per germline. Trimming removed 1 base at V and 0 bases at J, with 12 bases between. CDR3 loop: CASSEDRFLATNEKLFF. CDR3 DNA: TGTGCCAGCAGTGAAGACAGGTTTTTAGCAACTAATGAAAAACTGTTTTTT.

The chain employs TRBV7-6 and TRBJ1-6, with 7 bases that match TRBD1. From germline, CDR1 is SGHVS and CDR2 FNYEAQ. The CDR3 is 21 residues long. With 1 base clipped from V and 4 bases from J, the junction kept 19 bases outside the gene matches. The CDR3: CASSLVGTAPSIGAYNSPLHF. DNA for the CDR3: TGTGCCAGCAGCTTAGTCGGGACAGCTCCCTCCATAGGGGCATATAATTCACCCCTCCACTTT.

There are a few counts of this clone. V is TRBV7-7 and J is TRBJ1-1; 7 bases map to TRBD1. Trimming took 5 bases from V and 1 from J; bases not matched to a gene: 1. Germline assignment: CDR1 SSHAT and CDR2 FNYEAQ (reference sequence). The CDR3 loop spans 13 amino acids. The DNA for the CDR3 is TGTGCCAGCAGCCGGGACAGGAACACTGAAGCTTTCTTT. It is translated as CASSRDRNTEAFF. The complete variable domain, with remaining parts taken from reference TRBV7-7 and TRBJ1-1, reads GAGVSQSPRYKVTKRGQDVTLRCDPISSHATLYWYQQALGQGPEFLTYFNYEAQPDKSGLPSDRFSAERPEGSISTLTIQRTEQRDSAMYRCASSRDRNTEAFFGQGTRLTVV.

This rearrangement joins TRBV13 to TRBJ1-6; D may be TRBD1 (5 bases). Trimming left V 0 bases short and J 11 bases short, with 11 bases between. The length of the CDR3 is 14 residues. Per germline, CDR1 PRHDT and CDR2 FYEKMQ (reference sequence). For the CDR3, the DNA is TGTGCCAGCAGCTTAGGACAGGAAGGGACACCCCTCCACTTT. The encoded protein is CASSLGQEGTPLHF.

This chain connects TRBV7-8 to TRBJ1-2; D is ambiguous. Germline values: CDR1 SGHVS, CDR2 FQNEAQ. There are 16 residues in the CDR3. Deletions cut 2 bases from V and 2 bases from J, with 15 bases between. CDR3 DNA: TGTGCCAGCAGCTTAAGTACCAGGTTGCCCAACTATGGCTACACCTTC. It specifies CASSLSTRLPNYGYTF.

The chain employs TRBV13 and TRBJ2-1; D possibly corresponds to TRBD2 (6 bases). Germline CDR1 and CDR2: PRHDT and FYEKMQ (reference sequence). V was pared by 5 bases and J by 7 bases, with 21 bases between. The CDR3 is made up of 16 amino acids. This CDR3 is CASSHQRLRGTNEQFF. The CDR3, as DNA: TGTGCCAGCAGCCACCAGCGGTTGCGGGGAACTAATGAGCAGTTCTTC.